This T cell receptor (beta chain) was sequenced during a study of blood T cell repertoires in COVID-19. Across the study: Specimens from acute and convalescent COVID-19 originated in the United States, Italy and Spain. Nucleic acid was either cDNA or gDNA, and it came from T cells, B-cell-depleted T cells, or PBMCs.

The ends lost 5 bases at V and 9 bases at J; junction bases unmatched: 10. CDR1 and CDR2 from the germline V gene are MNHEY and SMNVEV (reference sequence). There are 15 residues in the CDR3. In its sample, this clone was seen once. Study processing details: From reference gene primer amplification, estimates of nucleated cell counts were derived. Libraries were prepared by immunoSEQ multiplex PCR; TCRdb keeps only in-frame clonotypes and omits some of them. Clone size and V and J calls were adopted from that table, with D and trimming inferred from the DNA. Seen here are around 40,000 clones, around 85% observed once, and the top ten hold roughly 9.7%.

Sequencing input: peripheral blood. The V gene is TRBV27, the J gene TRBJ2-1; 10 bases are shared with TRBD1. The TCR sequence derives from a human donor in a cohort sampled during active COVID-19. The CDR3 loop is CASSPSGQGRIEQFF. CDR3 coding DNA: TGTGCCAGCAGTCCATCGGGACAGGGGCGTATTGAGCAGTTCTTC.